Below are 30 T cell receptor beta chains sequenced from a single sample in a study of CD8+ T cells in alopecia areata. Documented treatment: oral pan-JAK inhibitor, 5-10 mg twice daily. After isolation, RNA underwent reverse transcription to generate cDNA as the sequencing template. Sequencing was performed with immunoSEQ multiplex PCR; in TCRdb, only in-frame clones are kept and a portion is missing. The sample has under 150,000 clones, roughly 57% seen once. The input for sequencing was CD4+ T cells sorted from blood, taken at week 4, from a patient treated with tofacitinib. The receptor source for this set is a human donor with alopecia areata.

The V gene is TRBV7-3, the J gene TRBJ2-3; maybe TRBD2 (6 bases). The ends were cut back, 1 base at V and 0 bases at J, with 11 bases in the middle. CDR1 SGHTA and CDR2 FQGTGA come from the germline V gene. The CDR3 extends over 16 amino acids. CDR3 DNA: TGTGCCAGCAGCTTAAACCCGGGGGTCAGCACAGATACGCAGTATTTT. As protein: CASSLNPGVSTDTQYF.

The CDR3 protein is CASSLTPQGGRNYGYTF. The CDR3 DNA reads TGTGCCAGCAGCTTGACCCCACAGGGAGGTCGTAACTATGGCTACACCTTC. The rearrangement links TRBV7-2 to TRBJ1-2; the D gene is possibly TRBD1 (6 bases). The V gene lost 3 bases and the J gene lost 1 base, with 18 bases spanning the gap. The CDR3 totals 17 residues. The germline V gene encodes CDR1 SGHTA and CDR2 FQGNSA.

This rearrangement joins TRBV29-1 to TRBJ2-5; D tentatively fits TRBD1 or TRBD2 (7 bases each). V lost 6 bases and J 4 bases, leaving 15 bases between the germline ends. This CDR3 is built from 13 residues. Germline lookup yields CDR1 SQVTM and CDR2 ANQGSEA. CDR3 sequence: CSVEQGEGETQYF. In DNA, the CDR3 is TGCAGCGTCGAGCAGGGGGAGGGAGAGACCCAGTACTTC.

Here the CDR3 DNA reads TGTGCCAGCAGTGGGACAGGGTACACCGGGGAGCTGTTTTTT. Its protein product is CASSGTGYTGELFF. This chain joins TRBV2 and TRBJ2-2; 8 positions agree with TRBD1. The ends lost 4 bases at V and 3 bases at J; junction bases unmatched: 1. Germline V lookup: CDR1 SNHLY, CDR2 FYNNEI. The CDR3 totals 14 residues.

The V and J genes are TRBV6-1 and TRBJ1-2; TRBD1 is a possible D gene (6 bases). Trimming stripped 8 bases from V and 6 bases from J, with 16 bases between. The CDR3 consists of 13 residues. Germline-derived CDR1 and CDR2 are MNHNS and SASEGT. The CDR3 region has the DNA TGTGCCAGCGGCCAAGGACAGTACCATGGCTACACCTTC. Its protein product is CASGQGQYHGYTF.

The chain combines TRBV6-5 with TRBJ2-5; maybe TRBD2 (7 bases). The CDR3 runs 13 residues. The germline V gene has CDR1 MNHEY and CDR2 SVGAGI. With 0 bases removed from V and 7 bases from J, the gap between germline ends came to 9 bases. In DNA, the CDR3 is TGTGCCAGCAGTTACTCGGGGGGGCGGACCCAGTACTTC. Its protein is CASSYSGGRTQYF.

This clone was seen many times. The J gene is TRBJ1-2, the V gene TRBV18; unclear D gene. CDR3 length equals 13 residues. With 3 bases removed from V and 0 bases from J, the gap between germline ends came to 5 bases. Germline V gene lookup returns CDR1 KGHSH and CDR2 LQKENI. The CDR3 sequence: CASSPGANYGYTF. The CDR3 coding sequence is TGTGCCAGCTCACCCGGTGCTAACTATGGCTACACCTTC.

The chain has TRBV5-6 and TRBJ2-3, with 10 positions matching TRBD1. The trim removed 4 bases at V and 3 bases at J, leaving 2 bases unmatched. The CDR3 is made up of 14 amino acids. Germline V gene lookup returns CDR1 SGHDT and CDR2 YYEEEE. The CDR3: CASSDRGRTDTQYF. CDR3 DNA sequence: TGTGCCAGCAGCGACAGGGGGCGTACAGATACGCAGTATTTT.

The chain carries TRBV2 and TRBJ2-5; no definite D call. The V gene lost 4 bases and the J gene lost 3 bases, with 12 bases spanning the gap. In germline, CDR1 is SNHLY, CDR2 FYNNEI. The CDR3 is 14 residues long. The CDR3 here is CASSGMGREETQYF. In nucleotides, the CDR3 is TGTGCCAGCAGTGGAATGGGTCGGGAAGAGACCCAGTACTTC.

The rearrangement joins TRBV5-1 to TRBJ1-4, with 8 bases matching TRBD1. Trimming took 4 bases from V and 8 from J; bases not matched to a gene: 7. Per germline, CDR1 SGHRS and CDR2 YFSETQ. The CDR3 length is 14 residues. The CDR3 reads CASSTGQGGEKLFF. The CDR3 region has the DNA TGCGCCAGCAGCACCGGACAGGGTGGAGAAAAACTGTTTTTT.

The chain combines TRBV29-1 with TRBJ2-1; 10 nucleotides line up with TRBD2. This CDR3 region has 18 residues. J gave up 0 bases and V 3 bases, and 11 bases lay outside the gene matches. From germline, CDR1 is SQVTM and CDR2 ANQGSEA. The CDR3, as DNA: TGCAGCGTTGACAACCCTAGCGGGGGCCCAAGCTCCTACAATGAGCAGTTCTTC. It codes for CSVDNPSGGPSSYNEQFF.

The J gene is TRBJ1-6, the V gene TRBV7-9; 8 bases match TRBD1. Germline CDR1 SEHNR, CDR2 FQNEAQ (reference sequence). With V trimmed by 5 bases and J by 5 bases, 8 bases remained unmatched. CDR3 length: 16 residues. The chain's CDR3 is CASSGRTGTDNSPLHF. The CDR3 DNA sequence: TGTGCCAGCAGCGGCAGGACAGGGACCGATAATTCACCCCTCCACTTT.

This sequence joins TRBV25-1 and TRBJ2-3; D not resolved. The V gene lost 6 bases and the J gene lost 6 bases, with 10 bases spanning the gap. Germline CDR1 is MGHDK and CDR2 is SYGVNS. This CDR3 is built from 12 residues. The CDR3 sequence is CASSDEVDTQYF. CDR3 DNA sequence: TGTGCCAGCAGCGATGAGGTGGATACGCAGTATTTT.

V gene TRBV5-1 combines with J gene TRBJ1-2, with 10 bases identical to TRBD1. Germline V gene sequence: CDR1 SGHRS, CDR2 YFSETQ. CDR3 length equals 14 residues. The V gene end was trimmed by 4 bases and the J gene end by 5 bases; junction bases not matched to a gene: 5. This chain's CDR3 is CASSTGTGEYGYTF. CDR3 DNA: TGCGCCAGCAGCACCGGGACAGGGGAGTATGGCTACACCTTC.

V and J are TRBV19 and TRBJ1-1; D not resolved. CDR3 length: 14 residues. CDR1 is LNHDA, CDR2 SQIVND, per germline (reference sequence). Deletions cut 3 bases from V and 5 bases from J, with 13 bases between. The CDR3 region has the DNA TGTGCCAGTAGTATTTCTCGGGCTGGGACTGAAGCTTTCTTT. It encodes CASSISRAGTEAFF.

This clone was picked up a small number of times. The CDR3 bases are TGTGCCAGCAGTTACAGGGAGAACACTGAAGCTTTCTTT. Residues: CASSYRENTEAFF. The V call is TRBV9, the J call TRBJ1-1, with D possibly TRBD1 on 6 matching bases. Between the trimmed V and J ends, which lost 5 bases and 1 base, there was a span of 9 bases. CDR1 is SGDLS and CDR2 is YYNGEE in the germline V gene. The CDR3 totals 13 residues.

This clone was found once. The rearrangement joins TRBV30 to TRBJ1-5, with 9 bases matching TRBD1. Germline-derived CDR1 and CDR2 are GTSNPN and SVGIG (reference sequence). The V gene end was trimmed by 3 bases and the J gene end by 1 base; junction bases not matched to a gene: 1. CDR3 length equals 14 residues. The CDR3 sequence: CAWRGTGSNQPQHF. The CDR3 nucleotides are TGTGCCTGGAGGGGGACAGGGAGCAATCAGCCCCAGCATTTT. The full variable domain, its missing parts supplied by reference TRBV30 and TRBJ1-5, is SQTIHQWPATLVQPVGSPLSLECTVEGTSNPNLYWYRQAAGRGLQLLFYSVGIGQISSEVPQNLSASRPQDRQFILSSKKLLLSDSGFYLCAWRGTGSNQPQHFGDGTRLSIL.

This clone was counted a few times. V and J are TRBV29-1 and TRBJ2-5; D is undetermined. V lost 4 bases and J lost 5, with 14 bases in between. Germline values: CDR1 SQVTM, CDR2 ANQGSEA. This CDR3 contains 13 residues. The DNA for the CDR3 is TGCAGCGTTGGGCAACGGCTTACGGAGACCCAGTACTTC. Its protein product is CSVGQRLTETQYF.

This clone was observed a handful of times. V is TRBV29-1 and J is TRBJ1-4; 10 positions agree with TRBD1. Germline trimming cut 6 bases from V and 2 bases from J; bases unmatched to any gene: 12. The CDR3 is made up of 17 amino acids. Germline lookup yields CDR1 SQVTM and CDR2 ANQGSEA. The CDR3 nucleotides read TGCAGCGTGGCGGAGGACAGGGGGGGTGTGACTAATGAAAAACTGTTTTTT. Translating it yields CSVAEDRGGVTNEKLFF.

DNA for the CDR3: TGCGCCAGCAGCTTGGGGACAGGAGGCTCCTACAATGAGCAGTTCTTC. Translated: CASSLGTGGSYNEQFF. The chain links TRBV5-1 to TRBJ2-1; 7 bases agree with TRBD1. Germline-derived CDR1 and CDR2 are SGHRS and YFSETQ. V gave up 0 bases and J gave up 0 bases; unmatched junction bases: 3. This CDR3 is 16 amino acids long.

The V gene is TRBV5-1, the J gene TRBJ1-1; 7 nucleotides line up with TRBD1. The V gene end was trimmed by 4 bases and the J gene end by 6 bases; junction bases not matched to a gene: 12. Germline lookup yields CDR1 SGHRS and CDR2 YFSETQ. The CDR3 contains 15 residues. CDR3: CASSIGEQGSAEAFF. CDR3 in DNA: TGCGCCAGCAGCATTGGGGAACAGGGGAGCGCTGAAGCTTTCTTT.

In DNA form, the CDR3 reads TGTGCCAGCAGTCGAGCGGGGGCGCCCACCCACAATGAGCAGTTCTTC. This codes for CASSRAGAPTHNEQFF. V and J are TRBV6-6 and TRBJ2-1; 8 positions agree with TRBD2. In germline, CDR1 is MNHNY, CDR2 SVGAGI (reference sequence). The CDR3 runs 16 residues. The V gene end was trimmed by 5 bases and the J gene end by 5 bases; junction bases not matched to a gene: 11.

CDR3 sequence: CASGLPGPQYEQYF. The CDR3 DNA reads TGTGCCAGCGGGCTACCGGGACCCCAGTACGAGCAGTACTTC. The rearrangement uses TRBV27 and TRBJ2-7, with D perhaps matching TRBD1 or TRBD2 (5 bases each). Germline-derived CDR1 and CDR2 are MNHEY and SMNVEV (reference sequence). The CDR3 extends over 14 amino acids. V dropped 8 bases and J dropped 4 bases, with 18 bases sitting between them.

The chain carries TRBV10-3 and TRBJ2-1; no reliable D call. V dropped 8 bases and J dropped 1 base, with 9 bases sitting between them. Germline V CDR1 and CDR2: ENHRY, SYGVKD. CDR3 length equals 13 residues. This CDR3 is CAIGTTSYNEQFF. The CDR3, as DNA: TGTGCCATCGGAACTACATCCTACAATGAGCAGTTCTTC.

This clone was seen just once. The rearrangement joins TRBV27 to TRBJ1-2; weak D call: TRBD1 (6 bases). CDR1 is MNHEY and CDR2 is SMNVEV in the germline V gene (reference sequence). The V and J ends lost 4 bases and 6 bases respectively, with 12 bases between them. The CDR3 sequence is 13 residues long. The CDR3: CASSSNRENGYTF. CDR3 nucleotides: TGTGCCAGCAGTTCGAACAGGGAAAATGGCTACACCTTC.

The CDR3 nucleotides are TGTGCCTGGAGTGCCCAGGCCCAAGCTAACTATGGCTACACCTTC. The encoded protein is CAWSAQAQANYGYTF. The chain combines TRBV30 with TRBJ1-2; the D is unclear. V was trimmed by 1 base and J by 0 bases, leaving 12 bases between them. This CDR3 has 15 amino acids. CDR1 GTSNPN and CDR2 SVGIG come from the germline V gene (reference sequence).

This clone was seen repeatedly, ten times or more. This rearrangement joins TRBV30 to TRBJ2-1; D possibly corresponds to TRBD2 (7 bases). CDR3 length: 13 amino acids. The germline gives CDR1 GTSNPN, CDR2 SVGIG (reference sequence). Trimming removed 7 bases at V and 4 bases at J, with 14 bases between. The CDR3 DNA reads TGTGCCTCATACAGGGAGGGGTACAATGAGCAGTTCTTC. The encoded protein is CASYREGYNEQFF.

The chain joins TRBV15 to TRBJ1-1, with D perhaps matching TRBD1 (5 bases). V lost 5 bases, J lost 0 bases, and 13 bases lay in between. The CDR3 runs to 15 residues. Germline V gives CDR1 LNHNV, CDR2 YYDKDF (reference sequence). CDR3 coding DNA: TGTGCCACCAGCTTAGACAGTCGGCTGAACACTGAAGCTTTCTTT. This translates into CATSLDSRLNTEAFF.

The rearrangement links TRBV5-4 to TRBJ1-2; perhaps TRBD1 as D (5 bases). Looked up from germline, CDR1 is SGHNT and CDR2 is YYREEE (reference sequence). Trimming took 4 bases from V and 5 from J, leaving 18 bases between them. There are 15 residues in the CDR3. In DNA, the CDR3 is TGTGCCAGCAGCCCGGGGGAGCGTGGAAGATATGGCTACACCTTC. Its translation is CASSPGERGRYGYTF.

The genes are TRBV28 and TRBJ1-2; D perhaps matches TRBD1 (6 bases). V was clipped by 4 bases and J by 2 bases, with 11 bases between them. The CDR3 contains 14 residues. In germline, CDR1 is MDHEN, CDR2 SYDVKM. The DNA for the CDR3 is TGTGCCAGCAGTTCGGGTCAGGGGAACTATGGCTACACCTTC. Its protein is CASSSGQGNYGYTF.